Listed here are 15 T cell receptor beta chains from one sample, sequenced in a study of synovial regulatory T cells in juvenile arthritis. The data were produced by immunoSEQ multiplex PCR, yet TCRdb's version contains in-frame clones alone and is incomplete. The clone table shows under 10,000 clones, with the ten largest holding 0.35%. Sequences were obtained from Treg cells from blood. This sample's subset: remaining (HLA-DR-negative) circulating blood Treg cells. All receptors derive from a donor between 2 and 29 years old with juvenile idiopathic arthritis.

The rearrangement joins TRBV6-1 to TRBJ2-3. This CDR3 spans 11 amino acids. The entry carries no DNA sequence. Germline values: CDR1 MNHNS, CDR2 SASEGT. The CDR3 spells CASRGIDTQYF.

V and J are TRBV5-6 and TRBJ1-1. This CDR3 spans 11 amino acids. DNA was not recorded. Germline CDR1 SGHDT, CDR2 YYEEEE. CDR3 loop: CASSLGSEAFF.

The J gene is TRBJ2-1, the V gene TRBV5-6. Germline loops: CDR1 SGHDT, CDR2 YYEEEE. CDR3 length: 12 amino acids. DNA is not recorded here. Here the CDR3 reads CASSWLGGEQFF.

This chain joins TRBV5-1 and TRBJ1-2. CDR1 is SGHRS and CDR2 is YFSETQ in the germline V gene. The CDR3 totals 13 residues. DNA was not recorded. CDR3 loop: CASSSRQLYGYTF.

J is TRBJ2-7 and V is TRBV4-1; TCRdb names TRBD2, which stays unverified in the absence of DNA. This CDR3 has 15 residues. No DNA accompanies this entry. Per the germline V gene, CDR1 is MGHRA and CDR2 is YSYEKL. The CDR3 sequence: CASSQERGVNYEQYF.

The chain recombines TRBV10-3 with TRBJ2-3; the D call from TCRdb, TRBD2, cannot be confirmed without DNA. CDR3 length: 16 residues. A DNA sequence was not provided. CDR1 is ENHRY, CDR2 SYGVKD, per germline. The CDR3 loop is CAIRQPGLAGTDTQYF.

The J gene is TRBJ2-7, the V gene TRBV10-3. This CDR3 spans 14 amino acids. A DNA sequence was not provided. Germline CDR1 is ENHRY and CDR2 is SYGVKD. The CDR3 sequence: CAISGTFNFYEQYF.

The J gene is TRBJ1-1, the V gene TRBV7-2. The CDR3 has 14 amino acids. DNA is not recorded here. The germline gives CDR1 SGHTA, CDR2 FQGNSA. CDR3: CASSLAWMNTEAFF.

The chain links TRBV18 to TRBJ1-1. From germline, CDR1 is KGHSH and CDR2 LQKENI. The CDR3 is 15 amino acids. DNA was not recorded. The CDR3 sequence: CASSRSAGLDTEAFF. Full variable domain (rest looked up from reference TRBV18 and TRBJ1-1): NAGVMQNPRHLVRRRGQEARLRCSPMKGHSHVYWYRQLPEEGLKFMVYLQKENIIDESGMPKERFSAEFPKEGPSILRIQQVVRGDSAAYFCASSRSAGLDTEAFFGQGTRLTVV.

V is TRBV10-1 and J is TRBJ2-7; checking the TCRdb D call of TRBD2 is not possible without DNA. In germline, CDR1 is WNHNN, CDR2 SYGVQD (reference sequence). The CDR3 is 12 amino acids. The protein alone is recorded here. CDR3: CASSAEAGEQYF.

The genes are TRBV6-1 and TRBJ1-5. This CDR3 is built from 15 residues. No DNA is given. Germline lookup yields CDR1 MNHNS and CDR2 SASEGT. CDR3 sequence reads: CASSERDLRGQPQHF.

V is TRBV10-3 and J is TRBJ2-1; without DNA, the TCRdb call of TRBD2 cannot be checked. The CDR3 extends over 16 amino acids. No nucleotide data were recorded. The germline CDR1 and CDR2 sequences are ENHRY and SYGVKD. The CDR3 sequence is CAISPVAGGPYNEQFF.

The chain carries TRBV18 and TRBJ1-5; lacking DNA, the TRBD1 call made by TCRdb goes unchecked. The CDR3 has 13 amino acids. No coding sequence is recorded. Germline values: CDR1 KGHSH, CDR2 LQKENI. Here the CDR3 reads CASSLSGDQPQHF.

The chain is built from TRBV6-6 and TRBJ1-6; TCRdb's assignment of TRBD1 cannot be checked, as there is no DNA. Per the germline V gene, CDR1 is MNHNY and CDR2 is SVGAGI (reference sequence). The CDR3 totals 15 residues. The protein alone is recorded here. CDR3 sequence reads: CASTRQGSYNSPLHF.

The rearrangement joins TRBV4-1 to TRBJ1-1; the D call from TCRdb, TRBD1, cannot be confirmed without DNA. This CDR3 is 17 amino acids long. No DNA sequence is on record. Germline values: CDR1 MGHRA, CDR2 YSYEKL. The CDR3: CASSRYQTPGHRNEAFF.